This TCR beta chain originates from a study of blood T cell repertoires in COVID-19. Across the study: Donors in the United States, Italy and Spain gave samples during acute or convalescent COVID-19. T cells, B-cell-depleted T cells, or PBMCs provided the cDNA or gDNA that served as material.

In the study's own analysis: Estimation of nucleated cell counts was performed using reference gene primer amplification. Profiling relied on immunoSEQ multiplex PCR, and the TCRdb table lists in-frame clones only, not all of them. D and trimming were read from the DNA, whereas the V and J calls and clone size are those reported in that table. This sample has roughly 300,000 clones; about 86% occur once, and the top ten carry around 3%. Material: peripheral blood. The receptor's source is an older woman with active or convalescent COVID-19.

The CDR3 spells CASVPGSLYGYTF. The CDR3 DNA is TGTGCCAGCGTACCGGGAAGCCTCTATGGCTACACCTTC. The chain employs TRBV6-6 and TRBJ1-2, with D uncertain. This CDR3 has 13 amino acids. Trimming removed 8 bases at V and 4 bases at J, with 14 bases between. CDR1 and CDR2 (germline): MNHNY, SVGAGI (reference sequence).